This TCR beta chain was sequenced for a study of blood T cell repertoires in COVID-19. CDR1 is LNHDA, CDR2 SQIVND, per germline (reference sequence). The CDR3 loop spans 14 amino acids. The junction had 6 bases not matched to a gene; V was cut back by 2 bases and J by 13 bases. In the authors' methods: The authors estimated nucleated cell counts from reference gene primer amplification. The method was immunoSEQ multiplex PCR; TCRdb's version includes in-frame clones alone and lacks a portion of them. V and J calls and clone size follow that table, whereas D and trimming were derived from the DNA. The data hold 160,000 or so clones, with approximately 80% observed a single time.

The sequencing input was peripheral blood. The V call is TRBV19, the J call TRBJ2-1; 12 bases line up with TRBD2. The origin of this receptor is a human donor in a cohort sampled during active COVID-19. CDR3: CASSITPGLAGQFF. The CDR3 DNA sequence: TGTGCCAGTAGTATAACCCCAGGACTAGCGGGACAGTTCTTC.